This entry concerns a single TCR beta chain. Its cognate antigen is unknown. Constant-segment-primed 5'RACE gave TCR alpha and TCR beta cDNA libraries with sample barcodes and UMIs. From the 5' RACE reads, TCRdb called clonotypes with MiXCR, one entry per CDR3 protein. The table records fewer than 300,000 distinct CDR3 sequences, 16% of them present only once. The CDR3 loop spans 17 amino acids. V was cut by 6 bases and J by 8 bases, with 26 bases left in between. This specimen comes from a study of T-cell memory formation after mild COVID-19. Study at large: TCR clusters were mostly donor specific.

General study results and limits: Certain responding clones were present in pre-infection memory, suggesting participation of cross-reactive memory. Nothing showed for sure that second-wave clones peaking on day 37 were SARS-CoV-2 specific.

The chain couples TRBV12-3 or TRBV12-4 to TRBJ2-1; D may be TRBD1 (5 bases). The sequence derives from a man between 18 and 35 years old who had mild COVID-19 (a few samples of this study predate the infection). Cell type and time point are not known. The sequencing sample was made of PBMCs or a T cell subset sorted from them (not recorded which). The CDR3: CASSQFKGHFKADEQFF. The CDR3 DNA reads TGTGCCAGCAGCCAGTTCAAGGGGCACTTCAAGGCGGATGAGCAGTTCTTC.